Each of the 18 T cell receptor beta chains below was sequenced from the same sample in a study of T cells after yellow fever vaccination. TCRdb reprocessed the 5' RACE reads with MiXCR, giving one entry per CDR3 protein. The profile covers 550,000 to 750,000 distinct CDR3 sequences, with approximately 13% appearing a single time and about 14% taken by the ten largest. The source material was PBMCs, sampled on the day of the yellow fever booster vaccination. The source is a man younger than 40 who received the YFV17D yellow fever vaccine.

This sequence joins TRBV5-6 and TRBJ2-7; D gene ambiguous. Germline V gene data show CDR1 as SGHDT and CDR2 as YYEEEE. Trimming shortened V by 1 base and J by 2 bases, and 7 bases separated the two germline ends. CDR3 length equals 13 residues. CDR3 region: CASSLSITYEQYF. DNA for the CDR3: TGTGCCAGCAGCTTGTCCATAACCTACGAGCAGTACTTC.

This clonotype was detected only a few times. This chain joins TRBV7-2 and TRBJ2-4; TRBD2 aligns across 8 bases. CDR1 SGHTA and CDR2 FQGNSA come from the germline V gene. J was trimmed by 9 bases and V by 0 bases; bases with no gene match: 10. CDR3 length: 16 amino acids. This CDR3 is CASSLALAGRSSIQYF. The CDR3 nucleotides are TGTGCCAGCAGCTTAGCCCTAGCGGGCCGGTCGAGCATTCAGTACTTC.

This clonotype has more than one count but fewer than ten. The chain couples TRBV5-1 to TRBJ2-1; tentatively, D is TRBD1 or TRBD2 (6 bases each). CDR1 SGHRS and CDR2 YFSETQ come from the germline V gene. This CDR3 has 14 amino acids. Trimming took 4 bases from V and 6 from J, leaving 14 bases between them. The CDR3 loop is CASSPRDNSNEQFF. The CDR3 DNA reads TGCGCCAGCAGCCCGCGGGACAATTCCAATGAGCAGTTCTTC.

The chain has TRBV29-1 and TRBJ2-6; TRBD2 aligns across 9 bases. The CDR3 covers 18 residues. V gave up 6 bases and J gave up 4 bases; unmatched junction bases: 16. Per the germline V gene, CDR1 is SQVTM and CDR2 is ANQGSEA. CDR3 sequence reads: CSVAGGSRDLYGANVLTF. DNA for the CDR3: TGCAGCGTGGCGGGAGGGTCCAGGGACCTCTACGGGGCCAACGTCCTGACTTTC.

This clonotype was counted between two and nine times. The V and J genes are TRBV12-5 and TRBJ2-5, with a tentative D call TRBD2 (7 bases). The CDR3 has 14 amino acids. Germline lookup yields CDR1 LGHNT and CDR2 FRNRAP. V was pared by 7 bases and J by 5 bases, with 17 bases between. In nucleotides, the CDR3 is TGTGCTAGTGTCTCGGAGGGGGAGGGGGAGACCCAGTACTTC. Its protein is CASVSEGEGETQYF.

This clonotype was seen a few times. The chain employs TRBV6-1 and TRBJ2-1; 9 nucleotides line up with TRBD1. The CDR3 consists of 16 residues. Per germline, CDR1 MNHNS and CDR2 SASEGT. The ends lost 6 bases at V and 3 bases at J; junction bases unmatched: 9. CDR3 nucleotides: TGTGCCAGCAGGCCTCTACAGGGGGCCGGCTACAATGAGCAGTTCTTC. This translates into CASRPLQGAGYNEQFF.

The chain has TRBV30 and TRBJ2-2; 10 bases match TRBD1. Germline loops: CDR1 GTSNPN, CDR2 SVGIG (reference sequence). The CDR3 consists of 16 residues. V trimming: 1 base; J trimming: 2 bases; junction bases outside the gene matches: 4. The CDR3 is CAWSGDRGGNTGELFF. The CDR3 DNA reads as TGTGCCTGGAGTGGGGACAGGGGAGGCAACACCGGGGAGCTGTTTTTT.

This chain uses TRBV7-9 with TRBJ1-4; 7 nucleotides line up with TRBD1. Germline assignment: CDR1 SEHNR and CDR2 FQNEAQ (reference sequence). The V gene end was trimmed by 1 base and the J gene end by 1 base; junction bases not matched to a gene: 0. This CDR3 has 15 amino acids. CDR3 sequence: CASSLDRGTNEKLFF. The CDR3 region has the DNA TGTGCCAGCAGCTTAGACAGGGGAACTAATGAAAAACTGTTTTTT.

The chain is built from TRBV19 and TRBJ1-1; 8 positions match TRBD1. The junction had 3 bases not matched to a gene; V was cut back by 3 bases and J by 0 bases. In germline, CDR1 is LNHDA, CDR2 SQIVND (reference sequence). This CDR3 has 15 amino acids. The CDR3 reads CASSIRGQVNTEAFF. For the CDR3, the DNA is TGTGCCAGTAGTATCCGGGGACAGGTGAACACTGAAGCTTTCTTT.

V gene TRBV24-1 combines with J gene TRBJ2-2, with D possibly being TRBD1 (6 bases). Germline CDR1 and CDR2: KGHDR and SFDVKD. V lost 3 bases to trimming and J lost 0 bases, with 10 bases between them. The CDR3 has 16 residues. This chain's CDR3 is CATSDGGPPNTGELFF. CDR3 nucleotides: TGTGCCACCAGTGATGGGGGCCCTCCGAACACCGGGGAGCTGTTTTTT.

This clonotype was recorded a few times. CDR3 sequence: CASSLGWGAGANVLTF. Here the CDR3 DNA reads TGTGCCAGCAGTTTAGGGTGGGGTGCTGGGGCCAACGTCCTGACTTTC. The J gene is TRBJ2-6, the V gene TRBV27, with unresolved D. Germline V gene sequence: CDR1 MNHEY, CDR2 SMNVEV (reference sequence). The CDR3 is 16 residues long. The V end lost 2 bases, the J end lost 2 bases, and 10 bases lay between the germline ends. The variable domain in full, with the rest retrieved from reference TRBV27 and TRBJ2-6, is EAQVTQNPRYLITVTGKKLTVTCSQNMNHEYMSWYRQDPGLGLRQIYYSMNVEVTDKGDVPEGYKVSRKEKRNFPLILESPSPNQTSLYFCASSLGWGAGANVLTFGAGSRLTVL.

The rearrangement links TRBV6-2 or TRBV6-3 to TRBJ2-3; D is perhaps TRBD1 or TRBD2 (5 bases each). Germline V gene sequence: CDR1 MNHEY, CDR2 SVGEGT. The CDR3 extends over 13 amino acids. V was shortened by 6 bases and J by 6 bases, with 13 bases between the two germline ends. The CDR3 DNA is TGTGCCAGCAGGGATTTGGGGACCGATACGCAGTATTTT. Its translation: CASRDLGTDTQYF.

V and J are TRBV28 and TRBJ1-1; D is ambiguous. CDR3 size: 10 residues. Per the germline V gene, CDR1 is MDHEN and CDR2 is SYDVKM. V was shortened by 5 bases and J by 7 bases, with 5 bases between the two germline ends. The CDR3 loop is CASSDGEAFF. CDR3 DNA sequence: TGTGCCAGCAGTGACGGTGAAGCTTTCTTT. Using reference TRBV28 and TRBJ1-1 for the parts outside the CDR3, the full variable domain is DVKVTQSSRYLVKRTGEKVFLECVQDMDHENMFWYRQDPGLGLRLIYFSYDVKMKEKGDIPEGYSVSREKKERFSLILESASTNQTSMYLCASSDGEAFFGQGTRLTVV.

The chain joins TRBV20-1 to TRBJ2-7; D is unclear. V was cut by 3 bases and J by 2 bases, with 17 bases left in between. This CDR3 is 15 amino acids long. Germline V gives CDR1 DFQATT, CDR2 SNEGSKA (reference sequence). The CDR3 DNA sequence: TGCAGTGCTAGGGGTCAGTTTTACTCAGCCTACGAGCAGTACTTC. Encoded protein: CSARGQFYSAYEQYF.

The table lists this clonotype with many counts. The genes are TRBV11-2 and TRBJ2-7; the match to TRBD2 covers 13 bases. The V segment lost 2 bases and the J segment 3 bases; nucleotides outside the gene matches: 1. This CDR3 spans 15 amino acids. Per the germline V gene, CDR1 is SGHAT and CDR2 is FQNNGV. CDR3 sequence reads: CASSLRTSGSYEQYF. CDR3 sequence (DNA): TGTGCCAGCAGCTTAAGGACTAGCGGGAGCTACGAGCAGTACTTC.

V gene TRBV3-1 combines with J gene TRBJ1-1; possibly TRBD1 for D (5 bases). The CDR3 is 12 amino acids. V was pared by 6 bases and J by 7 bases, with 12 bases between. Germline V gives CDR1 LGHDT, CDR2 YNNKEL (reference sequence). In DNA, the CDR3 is TGTGCCAGCAGAGAAACTGGGGGTGAAGCTTTCTTT. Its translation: CASRETGGEAFF. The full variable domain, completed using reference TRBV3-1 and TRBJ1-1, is DTAVSQTPKYLVTQMGNDKSIKCEQNLGHDTMYWYKQDSKKFLKIMFSYNNKELIINETVPNRFSPKSPDKAHLNLHINSLELGDSAVYFCASRETGGEAFFGQGTRLTVV.

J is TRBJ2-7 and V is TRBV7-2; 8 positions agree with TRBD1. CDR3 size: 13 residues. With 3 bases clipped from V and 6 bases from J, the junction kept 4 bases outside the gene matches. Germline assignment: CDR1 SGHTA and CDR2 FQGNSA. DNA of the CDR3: TGTGCCAGCAGCTTGGACAGGGAGTTCGAGCAGTACTTC. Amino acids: CASSLDREFEQYF.

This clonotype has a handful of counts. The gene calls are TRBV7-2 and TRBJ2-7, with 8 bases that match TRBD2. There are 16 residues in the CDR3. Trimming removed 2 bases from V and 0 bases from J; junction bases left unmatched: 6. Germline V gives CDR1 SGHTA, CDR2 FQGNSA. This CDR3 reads CASSLRQLAVSYEQYF. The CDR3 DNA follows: TGTGCCAGCAGCTTACGTCAACTAGCGGTCTCCTACGAGCAGTACTTC.